This T cell receptor (beta chain) was observed in a study of T-cell memory formation after mild COVID-19 (dated by TCRdb to the early 2020s). In the study overall: TCR sequence clusters from the two donors were found to be largely donor specific. Longitudinal TCRalpha and TCRbeta repertoire sequencing tracked T-cell clones expanding and contracting after mild COVID-19 in a couple of donors. The cohort was made up of two young adult volunteers, one female and one male, who were previously healthy. The investigation overall reported the following: Contracting CD4+ clones appeared mostly in the CM and EM memory subsets, whereas CD8+ clones were enriched in EMRA. The study included only two mild cases, and larger cohorts that include severe cases with pre-infection samples were judged to be necessary. Some responding clones were detected in pre-infection memory, suggesting pre-existing cross-reactive memory T cells joined the SARS-CoV-2 response. Whether the second-wave clones peaking on day 37 were SARS-CoV-2 specific was not confirmed. From day 15 to 85, contracting clones showed balanced CD4/CD8 phenotypes, whereas a second wave of clones that expanded from day 15 to 37 leaned towards CD4+.

PBMCs were isolated by Ficoll-Paque density gradient centrifugation. The sample holds a few counts of this clonotype. The antigen this receptor binds is unknown. No base-level quality is on record; no much larger clone is a single base apart. The CDR3 spans 15 residues, from the cysteine through the phenylalanine. Solely the CDR3 DNA is kept, with 45 bases framed from the first base. V is clipped by 0 bases and J by 8 bases, and the sequence between their germline boundaries is 12 bases long. The germline V gene provides CDR1 SGHRS and CDR2 YFSETQ. The listed sequencing device is Illumina NovaSeq 6000. cDNA libraries for TCRalpha and TCRbeta were prepared by 5'RACE using constant-segment primers, with sample barcodes and unique molecular identifiers added. RNA was extracted from every sample with Trizol reagent. The libraries were amplified in two PCR steps, and the second step added a second sample barcode and Illumina TruSeq adapters. Sequencing of the libraries was done on an Illumina NovaSeq, producing 2 x 150 bp paired-end reads. The original methods were these. Reads were demultiplexed and collapsed into UMI-guided consensus sequences with migec v1.2.7. With mixcr v2.1.11, UMI consensuses were aligned to TRA and TRB V and J templates and assembled into clonotypes. A clonotype was counted as expanded or contracted only when both edgeR and NoisET called the clonotype significant, with the noise models trained on biological replicates. For edgeR calls, the cutoffs were a false discovery rate-adjusted p below 0.01 and a log2 fold-change threshold of 1. PCA with hierarchical clustering of max-normalized trajectories of the 1000 most abundant clonotypes was used as exploratory dynamics analysis. The CD4 or CD8 phenotype of responding clones was assigned using the separately sequenced CD4+ and CD8+ repertoires. TCRdb's own reprocessing of the public reads used fastp at Q25 and MiXCR and kept productive beta chains. Rows are unified per CDR3 protein, each entry keeping the most common DNA and genes. Clone size and V and J calls follow TCRdb, not the original study. In all, the sample holds about 300,000 distinct CDR3 sequences, and approximately 19% of those were seen once. The ten top clones hold roughly 21% of the sample.

The sequencing input was PBMCs or a T cell subset sorted from them (not recorded which). This TCR derives from a man younger than 35 who had mild COVID-19 (a few samples of this study predate the infection). The sample titles of this study are shuffled in the database, so cell type and time point are left out; the donor was told from shared clones. The chain couples TRBV5-1 to TRBJ1-6, with an unclear D gene assignment. The CDR3 region: CASSLEALWHSPLHF. The sequenced DNA is TGCGCCAGCAGCTTGGAGGCGCTTTGGCATTCACCCCTCCACTTT.